These 18 T cell receptor beta chains came from one sample sequenced in a study of OX40 agonist ivuxolimab in advanced cancers. Clones were sequenced by immunoSEQ multiplex PCR, and TCRdb holds only the in-frame ones, with some missing. The data contain over 14,000 clones, almost 80% of them singletons. The sequences come from CD4+ or CD8+ T cells sorted from blood, collected in a trial of the OX40 agonist ivuxolimab. These receptors were collected from an adult with an advanced solid tumor such as melanoma, head and neck, liver or kidney cancer.

The rearrangement uses TRBV7-8 and TRBJ2-2; D remains unclear. The V end lost 0 bases, the J end lost 4 bases, and 0 bases lay between the germline ends. The CDR3 covers 12 residues. Germline CDR1 SGHVS, CDR2 FQNEAQ. The CDR3 DNA reads TGTGCCAGCAGCTTAGCCACCGGGGAGCTGTTTTTT. It translates to CASSLATGELFF.

The chain links TRBV6-5 to TRBJ2-7, with 9 bases identical to TRBD1. After removal of 4 bases from V and 3 bases from J, the junction contained 10 bases not matched to a gene. Germline values: CDR1 MNHEY, CDR2 SVGAGI. CDR3 size: 16 residues. This CDR3 reads CASSSQTGTGFYEQYF. Here the CDR3 DNA reads TGTGCCAGCAGTTCACAAACAGGGACAGGGTTCTACGAGCAGTACTTC.

CDR3 residues: CASSFRDRETDTQYF. The CDR3 bases are TGTGCCAGCAGCTTCCGGGACAGGGAGACAGATACGCAGTATTTT. The chain couples TRBV11-2 to TRBJ2-3, with TRBD1 identical over 9 bases. The CDR3 extends over 15 amino acids. V shed 3 bases and J 3 bases; nucleotides not matched to a gene: 4. The germline V gene encodes CDR1 SGHAT and CDR2 FQNNGV.

The chain employs TRBV4-1 and TRBJ2-3, with D tentatively TRBD2 (6 bases). In germline, CDR1 is MGHRA, CDR2 YSYEKL. CDR3 length: 15 residues. V dropped 8 bases and J dropped 4 bases, with 19 bases sitting between them. Here the CDR3 reads CASGRMSGDADTQYF. CDR3 nucleotides: TGCGCCAGCGGGCGGATGTCGGGAGACGCAGATACGCAGTATTTT.

This clone was counted between two and nine times. The chain couples TRBV27 to TRBJ2-2; D is possibly TRBD2 (6 bases). The CDR3 loop spans 15 amino acids. Looked up from germline, CDR1 is MNHEY and CDR2 is SMNVEV (reference sequence). The V end was cut by 3 bases, the J end by 7 bases, with 15 bases between. For the CDR3, the DNA is TGTGCCAGCAGTTTCCTGTTGGGTAGCGGCGGGGAGCTGTTTTTT. This codes for CASSFLLGSGGELFF.

Remarks on this clone: Other DNA sequences in the same sample also yield this CDR3. This chain uses TRBV5-1 with TRBJ2-7; unclear D gene. The CDR3 runs to 13 residues. Between the trimmed V and J ends, which lost 2 bases and 5 bases, there was a span of 11 bases. The germline gives CDR1 SGHRS, CDR2 YFSETQ. The CDR3 DNA sequence: TGCGCCAGCAGCTTATCGAGCCTTCACGAGCAGTACTTC. It specifies CASSLSSLHEQYF.

The rearrangement joins TRBV9 to TRBJ2-3, with TRBD1 as a possible D gene (5 bases). The ends were cut back, 0 bases at V and 0 bases at J, with 8 bases in the middle. The CDR3 has 15 residues. The germline V gene encodes CDR1 SGDLS and CDR2 YYNGEE. The CDR3 coding sequence is TGTGCCAGCAGCGTAGCCAGGGCTAGCACAGATACGCAGTATTTT. The encoded protein is CASSVARASTDTQYF.

The chain is built from TRBV28 and TRBJ2-7; 7 bases are a match to TRBD1. The CDR3 has 14 amino acids. Germline V gene lookup returns CDR1 MDHEN and CDR2 SYDVKM. J was trimmed by 4 bases and V by 6 bases; bases with no gene match: 9. As DNA, the CDR3 is TGTGCCAGCAGCTCGGGACAGTGGACTTACGAGCAGTACTTC. Its translation is CASSSGQWTYEQYF.

The chain links TRBV6-1 to TRBJ2-7; D remains ambiguous. Germline CDR1 is MNHNS and CDR2 is SASEGT. Trimming stripped 1 base from V and 0 bases from J, with 10 bases between. CDR3 length equals 15 residues. The CDR3 nucleotides are TGTGCCAGCAGTGAAGATGGCGGCAGCTCCTACGAGCAGTACTTC. Its translation: CASSEDGGSSYEQYF.

The chain employs TRBV28 and TRBJ2-7; the match to TRBD2 covers 11 bases. Germline loops: CDR1 MDHEN, CDR2 SYDVKM. After removal of 6 bases from V and 2 bases from J, the junction contained 9 bases not matched to a gene. The CDR3 extends over 16 amino acids. The CDR3 is CASRTGTSGYTYEQYF. CDR3 DNA sequence: TGTGCCAGCAGGACCGGGACTAGCGGTTATACCTACGAGCAGTACTTC.

The rearrangement uses TRBV6-6 and TRBJ2-5; D not certain. Deletions cut 0 bases from V and 2 bases from J, with 4 bases between. This CDR3 is built from 13 residues. Germline loops: CDR1 MNHNY, CDR2 SVGAGI (reference sequence). CDR3 residues: CASSYSAQETQYF. CDR3 nucleotide sequence: TGTGCCAGCAGTTACTCGGCTCAAGAGACCCAGTACTTC.

This chain joins TRBV11-2 and TRBJ2-3; 8 bases fit TRBD2. Germline CDR1 is SGHAT and CDR2 is FQNNGV. The J segment lost 6 bases and the V segment lost 0 bases, leaving 11 bases of the junction unmatched. The CDR3 loop spans 17 amino acids. The CDR3 is CASSLEGSGGPGDTQYF. CDR3 bases: TGTGCCAGCAGCTTAGAAGGGTCGGGAGGGCCTGGGGATACGCAGTATTTT.

This clone was observed a few times. The same CDR3 arises from other DNA sequences in this sample as well. In DNA form, the CDR3 reads TGCGCCAGCAGCCAGGGGACCTCCAATGAGCAGTTCTTC. Translation gives CASSQGTSNEQFF. The V and J genes are TRBV5-1 and TRBJ2-1, with D tentatively TRBD1 (6 bases). CDR3 size: 13 residues. Deletions cut 4 bases from V and 6 bases from J, with 11 bases between. Germline loops: CDR1 SGHRS, CDR2 YFSETQ.

The rearrangement joins TRBV7-9 to TRBJ2-5, with D perhaps matching TRBD2 (6 bases). Trimming removed 5 bases from V and 5 bases from J, with 9 bases in between. Germline lookup yields CDR1 SEHNR and CDR2 FQNEAQ (reference sequence). The CDR3 has 12 amino acids. As DNA, the CDR3 is TGTGCCAGCAGCGGCAGCGGGGAGACCCAGTACTTC. This encodes CASSGSGETQYF.

This clone has only one observation. Here the CDR3 DNA reads TGTGCCAGCAGCGAAAAAGCGGGAGGGCCCTACGAGCAGTACTTC. Its protein product is CASSEKAGGPYEQYF. This chain uses TRBV9 with TRBJ2-7, with TRBD2 identical over 10 bases. J lost 2 bases, V lost 3 bases, and 5 bases had no gene match. CDR3 size: 15 residues. CDR1 and CDR2 (germline): SGDLS, YYNGEE.

A remark on this clone: This CDR3 is also generated by other DNA sequences in the sample. This chain joins TRBV5-1 and TRBJ2-1, with a tentative D call TRBD1 (6 bases). This CDR3 comprises 12 residues. Trimming removed 1 base from V and 9 bases from J, with 8 bases in between. CDR1 and CDR2 (germline): SGHRS, YFSETQ. The CDR3 sequence: CASSLTGSEQFF. The CDR3 DNA reads as TGCGCCAGCAGCTTGACAGGGAGTGAGCAGTTCTTC.

The genes are TRBV27 and TRBJ1-1; maybe TRBD1 (6 bases). Germline V gene sequence: CDR1 MNHEY, CDR2 SMNVEV (reference sequence). The CDR3 covers 13 residues. V lost 8 bases and J 4 bases, leaving 14 bases between the germline ends. CDR3 coding DNA: TGTGCCAGCGGGGGCTTGGGAATCACTGAAGCTTTCTTT. Protein sequence: CASGGLGITEAFF.

This sequence joins TRBV9 and TRBJ2-4; 9 bases line up with TRBD1. V lost 3 bases to trimming and J lost 8 bases; unmatched junction nucleotides: 6. Germline CDR1 SGDLS, CDR2 YYNGEE. CDR3 length equals 14 residues. The CDR3 loop reads CASSEGQGRDIQYF. The CDR3 DNA follows: TGTGCCAGCAGCGAGGGACAGGGAAGGGACATTCAGTACTTC. Based on the CDR3 plus reference TRBV9 and TRBJ2-4, the full variable domain is DSGVTQTPKHLITATGQRVTLRCSPRSGDLSVYWYQQSLDQGLQFLIQYYNGEERAKGNILERFSAQQFPDLHSELNLSSLELGDSALYFCASSEGQGRDIQYFGAGTRLSVL.